This T cell receptor beta chain was recovered during a study of cytomegalovirus exposure and HLA in healthy donors. This clone was seen more than once but under ten times. The V gene lost 0 bases and the J gene lost 7 bases, with 15 bases spanning the gap. CDR1 is MGHRA and CDR2 is YSYEKL in the germline V gene. This CDR3 comprises 15 residues. The PCR ran on 60 Vbeta and 13 Jbeta primers. TCRdb's copy holds only in-frame clones and misses some; the assay was immunoSEQ multiplex PCR. The top ten hold around 2% of the sample, which has fewer than 150,000 clones, about 80% seen once. The chain employs TRBV4-1 and TRBJ1-1; no reliable D call. The material sequenced was PBMCs. The receptor comes from a man aged 25-45 years in good health and CMV-seronegative. Here the CDR3 DNA reads TGCGCCAGCAGCCAAGATAGCTCGGAGAGAGTTGAAGCTTTCTTT. Translation gives CASSQDSSERVEAFF.